The source of this TCR beta chain is a study of cytomegalovirus exposure and HLA in healthy donors. Study-wide points: 164 TCR beta chains were listed as cytomegalovirus-associated. Reports indicated that the classifier achieved high specificity and sensitivity in diagnosing cytomegalovirus status. The authors later linked a missense DCLRE1C variant to TCR beta V- and J-gene trimming.

Use of 60 Vbeta and 13 Jbeta primers characterized the PCR. Sequencing used immunoSEQ multiplex PCR; TCRdb keeps in-frame clones, though not all of them. The repertoire includes about 130,000 clones, 80% of them detected once, and over 2% sits in the top ten. A remark on this clone: The antigen remains undetermined.

Healthy bone marrow donors supplied every sample. The CDR3 spans 15 residues. The V gene end was trimmed by 4 bases and the J gene end by 4 bases; junction bases not matched to a gene: 7. Germline CDR1 reads KGHSH; CDR2 reads LQKENI. The sequenced material came from PBMCs. This sequence joins TRBV18 and TRBJ1-2; TRBD1 agrees at 9 bases. The TCR sequence derives from a man younger than 45 in good health and CMV-seronegative. CDR3 loop: CASSLKGQGGYGYTF. The CDR3 nucleotides are TGTGCCAGCTCACTGAAGGGACAGGGAGGCTATGGCTACACCTTC.